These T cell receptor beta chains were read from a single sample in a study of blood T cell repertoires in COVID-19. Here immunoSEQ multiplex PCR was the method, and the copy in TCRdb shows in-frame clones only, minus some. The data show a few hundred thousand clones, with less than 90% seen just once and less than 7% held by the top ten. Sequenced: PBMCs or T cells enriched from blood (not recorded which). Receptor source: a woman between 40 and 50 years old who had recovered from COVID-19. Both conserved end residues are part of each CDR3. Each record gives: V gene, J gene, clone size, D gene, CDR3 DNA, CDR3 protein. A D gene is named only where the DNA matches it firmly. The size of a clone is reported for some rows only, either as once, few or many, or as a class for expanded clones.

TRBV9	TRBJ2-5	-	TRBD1	TGTGCCAGCAGCCACAGGGGGGCCGAGGGCCAGACCCAGTACTTC	CASSHRGAEGQTQYF
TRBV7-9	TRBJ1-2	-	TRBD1	TGTGCCAGCAGCTTAGCGATAGGACAGGCCTATGGCTACACCTTC	CASSLAIGQAYGYTF
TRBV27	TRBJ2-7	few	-	TGTGCCAGCAGTTACAGACGGTTGACCTACGAGCAGTACTTC	CASSYRRLTYEQYF
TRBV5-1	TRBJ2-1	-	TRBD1	TGCGCCAGCAGCTCACGGGACAGCTACAATGAGCAGTTCTTC	CASSSRDSYNEQFF
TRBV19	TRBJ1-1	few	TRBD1	TGTGCCAGTAGTCCAAAGACAGGGTTAACTGAAGCTTTCTTT	CASSPKTGLTEAFF
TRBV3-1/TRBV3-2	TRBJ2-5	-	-	TGTGCCAGCAGCCCCACCCAGGAGACCCAGTACTTC	CASSPTQETQYF
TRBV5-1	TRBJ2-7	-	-	TGCGCCAGCAGCTTGGCCTCTAGTCGCGAGCAGTACTTC	CASSLASSREQYF
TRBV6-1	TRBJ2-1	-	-	TGTGCCAGCAGTGAGCGGTGGTCGTACAATGAGCAGTTCTTC	CASSERWSYNEQFF
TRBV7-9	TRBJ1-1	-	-	TGTGCCAGCATCGGGGACACTGAAGCTTTCTTT	CASIGDTEAFF
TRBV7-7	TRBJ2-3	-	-	TGTGCCAGCAGCTTAGCGGGAGCTCTATCAGATACGCAGTATTTT	CASSLAGALSDTQYF
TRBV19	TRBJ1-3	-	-	TGTGCCAGTAGTTACAGCCTCTCTGGAAACACCATATATTTT	CASSYSLSGNTIYF
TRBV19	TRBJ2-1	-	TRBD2	TGTGCCAGTAGTATGACTAGCTACTACAATGAGCAGTTCTTC	CASSMTSYYNEQFF
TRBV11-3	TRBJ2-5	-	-	TGTGCCAGCAGCCGCGGGGCCCCCCAGGAGACCCAGTACTTC	CASSRGAPQETQYF
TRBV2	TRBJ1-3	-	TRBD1	TGTGCCAGCAGAGCCGGGACAGGGGCGGGAAACACCATATATTTT	CASRAGTGAGNTIYF
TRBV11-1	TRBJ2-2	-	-	TGTGCCAGCAGCGTCCAGGGATACGCGAACACCGGGGAGCTGTTTTTT	CASSVQGYANTGELFF
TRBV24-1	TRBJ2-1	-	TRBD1	TGTGCCACCAGTGATCCCCAGGGGGCGGGCAATGAGCAGTTCTTC	CATSDPQGAGNEQFF
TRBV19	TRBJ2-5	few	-	TGTGCCAGTAGTATTAGGCGGACGGACAGCCAAGAGACCCAGTACTTC	CASSIRRTDSQETQYF
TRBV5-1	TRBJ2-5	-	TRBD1	TGCGCCAGCAGCTTGGCGGGACAGGGAGCCGGGGAGACCCAGTACTTC	CASSLAGQGAGETQYF
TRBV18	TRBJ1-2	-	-	TGTGCCAGCTCACCGAGCGGCTATGGCTACACCTTC	CASSPSGYGYTF
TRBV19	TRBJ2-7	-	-	TGTGCCAGTAGTAACCCGCCGGACGAGCAGTACTTC	CASSNPPDEQYF
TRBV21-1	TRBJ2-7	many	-	TGTGCCAGCAGCAATGGACAGGGGACCTACGAGCAGTACTTC	CASSNGQGTYEQYF
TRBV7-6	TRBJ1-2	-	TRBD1	TGTGCCAGCAGCTTAGGGCAGGGGGCCGGTGGCTACACCTTC	CASSLGQGAGGYTF
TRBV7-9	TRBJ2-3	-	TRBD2	TGTGCCAGCAGCTTAGGGACTAGCGGCCCCACAGATACGCAGTATTTT	CASSLGTSGPTDTQYF
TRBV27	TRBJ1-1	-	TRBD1	TGTGCCAGCAGTTTATACGGACAGGGAATGAACACTGAAGCTTTCTTT	CASSLYGQGMNTEAFF
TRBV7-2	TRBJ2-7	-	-	TGTGCCAGCAGCTTAGGGCAGGCTTACACCTACGAGCAGTACTTC	CASSLGQAYTYEQYF
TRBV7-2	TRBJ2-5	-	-	TGTGCCAGCAGCTTGGAGCGCCAAGAGACCCAGTACTTC	CASSLERQETQYF
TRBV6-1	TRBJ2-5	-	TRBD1	TGTGCCAGCAGTGAAGGGGGACAGGGCCGAGAGTACTTC	CASSEGGQGREYF
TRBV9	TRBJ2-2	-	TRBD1	TGTGCCAGCAGCGTAGGACAGGGGAAAACCGGGGAGCTGTTTTTT	CASSVGQGKTGELFF
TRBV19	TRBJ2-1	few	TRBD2	TGTGCCAGTAGTAGAATGGCTAGCGGAACCCTCTACAATGAGCAGTTCTTC	CASSRMASGTLYNEQFF
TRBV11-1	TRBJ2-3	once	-	TGTGCCAGCAGCTTAGGGCCTAGCGCATCAGATACGCAGTATTTT	CASSLGPSASDTQYF
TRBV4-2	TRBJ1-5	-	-	TGTGCCAGCAGCCCCGCGCAGGAGGGCGCGGCTCAGCCCCAGCATTTT	CASSPAQEGAAQPQHF
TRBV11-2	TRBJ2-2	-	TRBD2	TGTGCCAGCACCCTATCGAATAGCGGGAGGAACACTGGGGAGCTGTTTTTT	CASTLSNSGRNTGELFF
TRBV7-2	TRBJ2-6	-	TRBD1	TGTGCCAGCAGCTTATCTGGCCAGGGGGCGCTAGGGGCCAACGTCCTGACTTTC	CASSLSGQGALGANVLTF
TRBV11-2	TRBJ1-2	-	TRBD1	TGTGCCAGCAGCTCGGGACAGGGCTATGGCTACACCTTC	CASSSGQGYGYTF
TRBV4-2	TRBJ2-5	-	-	TGTGCCAGCAGCCAAGATTTAGGGGTACAAGAGACCCAGTACTTC	CASSQDLGVQETQYF
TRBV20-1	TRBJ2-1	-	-	TGCAGTGCTAGCAACGGCAATGAGCAGTTCTTC	CSASNGNEQFF
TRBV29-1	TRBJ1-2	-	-	TGCAGCGTTGGGCCAGACTATGGCTACACCTTC	CSVGPDYGYTF
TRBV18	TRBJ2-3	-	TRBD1	TGTGCCAGCTCACCGGACAGGGTTGAAGATACGCAGTATTTT	CASSPDRVEDTQYF
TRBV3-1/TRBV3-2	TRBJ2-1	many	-	TGTGCCAGCGGAAGTCCTGGCTTAGGAGTTAATGAGCAGTTCTTC	CASGSPGLGVNEQFF
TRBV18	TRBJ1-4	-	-	TGTGCCAGCTCAGGCCAGGCTAATGAAAAACTGTTTTTT	CASSGQANEKLFF
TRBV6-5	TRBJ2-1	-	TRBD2	TGTGCCAGCAGCACGGGGACTAGCGGGAACAATGAGCAGTTCTTC	CASSTGTSGNNEQFF
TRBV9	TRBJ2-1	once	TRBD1	TGTGCCAGCAGCGTACTGGACAGGGTGAATGAGCAGTTCTTC	CASSVLDRVNEQFF
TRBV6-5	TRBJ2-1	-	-	TGTGCCAGCAGTACTATCCGGAAAGAATACAATGAGCAGTTCTTC	CASSTIRKEYNEQFF